Sequencing of this T cell receptor (beta chain) was carried out in a study of T-cell reconstitution after alpha-beta-depleted transplantation in children. V was clipped by 4 bases and J by 8 bases; unmatched bases: 8. Per the germline V gene, CDR1 is WSHSY and CDR2 is SAAADI. The CDR3 runs 15 residues. During its preparation, the TCRbeta library received unique molecular identifiers. TCRdb reprocessed the PCR reads via MiXCR and lists one record per CDR3 protein. The sample comprises just under 550,000 distinct CDR3 sequences, approximately 20% of which are singletons, and roughly 3.3% rests with the top ten. This clonotype was picked up a small number of times.

The sample was PBMCs from the stem cell graft donor, taken from the stem cell graft. The sequence came from a human donor who donated a stem cell graft to a child with acute lymphoblastic leukemia. The J gene is TRBJ2-1, the V gene TRBV10-2; 10 nucleotides align to TRBD1. CDR3 in DNA: TGCGCCAGCAGTGGACCGGGACAGGGGCTCGATGAGCAGTTCTTC. Its translation: CASSGPGQGLDEQFF.